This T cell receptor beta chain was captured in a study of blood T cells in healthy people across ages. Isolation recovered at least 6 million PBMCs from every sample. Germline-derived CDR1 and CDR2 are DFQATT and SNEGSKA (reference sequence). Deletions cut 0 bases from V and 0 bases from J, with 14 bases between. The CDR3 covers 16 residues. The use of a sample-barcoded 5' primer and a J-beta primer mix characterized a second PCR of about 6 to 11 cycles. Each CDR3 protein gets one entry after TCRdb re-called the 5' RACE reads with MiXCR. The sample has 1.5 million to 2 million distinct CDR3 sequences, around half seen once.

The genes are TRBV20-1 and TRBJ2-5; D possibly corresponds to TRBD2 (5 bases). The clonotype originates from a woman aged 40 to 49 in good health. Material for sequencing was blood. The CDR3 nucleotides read TGCAGTGCTAGAGATGACCCACGGGGTTACCAAGAGACCCAGTACTTC. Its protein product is CSARDDPRGYQETQYF.